This T cell receptor beta chain derives from a study of CD8+ T cells in alopecia areata. Study at large: The study gave tofacitinib for 6 to 18 months, then 6 months off drug.

The study, taken as a whole, reports: Tofacitinib did not eliminate many expanded lesional clones from scalp or blood. Treatment with tofacitinib significantly lowered scalp clonality and reduced expanded CD8+ clones among the top 100.

Treatment specified: oral pan-JAK inhibitor, 5-10 mg twice daily. Per germline, CDR1 ENHRY and CDR2 SYGVKD. The CDR3 contains 11 residues. V lost 0 bases and J lost 6, with 3 bases in between. This clone was seen more than once but under ten times. What it recognizes is unknown. The authors extracted RNA and reverse transcribed it into cDNA as the sequencing template. Sequencing was performed with immunoSEQ multiplex PCR; in TCRdb, only in-frame clones are kept and a portion is missing. The sample includes 110,000 or so clones, approximately 52% of them seen just once. This sample comprised CD8+ T cells sorted from blood, obtained at week 4, from a patient treated with tofacitinib. This clonotype was obtained from a human donor with alopecia areata. The chain couples TRBV10-3 to TRBJ2-7; no firm D call. Here the CDR3 DNA reads TGTGCCATCAGTGAGTCCGTCGAGCAGTACTTC. Protein: CAISESVEQYF.